The entry that follows covers one TCR beta chain sequence. Its matching antigen is unknown. In the PCR, 60 Vbeta and 13 Jbeta primers were used. Some clones are missing from TCRdb's copy, which holds only in-frame ones; the method was immunoSEQ multiplex PCR. The sample lists 80,000 to 95,000 clones; under 80% were seen once. This record comes from a study of cytomegalovirus exposure and HLA in healthy donors. Study-level points and caveats: Three CMV-associated chains were confirmed in vitro to be specific for CMV antigens. An analysis that came later showed most CMV-associated TCR beta chains appearing HLA-restricted.

Donors were nominally healthy when sampled, though unrecorded immune exposures were likely. Sequences were obtained from PBMCs. The TCR comes from a woman aged 25-40 years in good health and CMV-seronegative.

The CDR3 DNA sequence: TGTGCCAGTACCGCGGGGCAGAACCAAGAGACCCAGTACTTC. Amino acids: CASTAGQNQETQYF. This chain uses TRBV19 with TRBJ2-5; D possibly corresponds to TRBD2 (6 bases). This CDR3 spans 14 amino acids. The germline V gene encodes CDR1 LNHDA and CDR2 SQIVND (reference sequence). V was pared by 7 bases and J by 0 bases, with 12 bases between.